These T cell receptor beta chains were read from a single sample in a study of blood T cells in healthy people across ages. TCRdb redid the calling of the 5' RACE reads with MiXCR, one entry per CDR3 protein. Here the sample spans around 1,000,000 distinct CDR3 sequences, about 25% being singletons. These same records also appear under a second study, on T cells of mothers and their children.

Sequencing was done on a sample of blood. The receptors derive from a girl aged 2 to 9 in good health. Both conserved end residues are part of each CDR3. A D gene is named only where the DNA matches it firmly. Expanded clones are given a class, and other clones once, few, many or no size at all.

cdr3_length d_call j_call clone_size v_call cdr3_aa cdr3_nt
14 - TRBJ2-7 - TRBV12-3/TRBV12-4 CASSLGSGADEQYF TGTGCCAGCAGTTTGGGATCGGGGGCTGACGAGCAGTACTTC
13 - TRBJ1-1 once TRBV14 CASIVTGGAEAFF TGTGCCAGCATCGTGACCGGAGGAGCTGAAGCTTTCTTT
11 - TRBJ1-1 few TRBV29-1 CSVGLRVGAFF TGCAGCGTCGGACTCAGGGTGGGAGCTTTCTTT
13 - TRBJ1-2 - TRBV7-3 CASSFFPGDGYTF TGTGCCAGCAGCTTTTTCCCAGGGGATGGCTACACCTTC
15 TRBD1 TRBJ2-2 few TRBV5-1 CASSWTGGDTGELFF TGCGCCAGCAGCTGGACAGGGGGTGACACCGGGGAGCTGTTTTTT
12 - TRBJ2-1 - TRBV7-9 CATSESYNEQFF TGTGCCACCTCGGAATCCTACAATGAGCAGTTCTTC
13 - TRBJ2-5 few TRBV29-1 CSVGTRLTETQYF TGCAGCGTCGGGACTCGTCTTACTGAGACCCAGTACTTC
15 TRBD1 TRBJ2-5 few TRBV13 CASSSIRTGPETQYF TGTGCCAGCAGCTCCATCCGGACAGGGCCGGAGACCCAGTACTTC
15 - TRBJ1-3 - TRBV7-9 CASSLTSDSGNTIYF TGTGCCAGCAGCTTAACGTCAGACTCTGGAAACACCATATATTTT
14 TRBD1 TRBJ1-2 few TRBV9 CASSVNTGGYGYTF TGTGCCAGCAGCGTTAATACAGGGGGCTATGGCTACACCTTC
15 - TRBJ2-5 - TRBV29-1 CSVVFPGGQEETQYF TGCAGCGTTGTGTTCCCCGGGGGGCAGGAAGAGACCCAGTACTTC
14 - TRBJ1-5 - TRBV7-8 CASSLFRGRQPQHF TGTGCCAGCAGCTTATTCCGGGGGCGGCAGCCCCAGCATTTT
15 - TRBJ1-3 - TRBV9 CASSVMTEPGNTIYF TGTGCCAGCAGCGTAATGACAGAACCTGGAAACACCATATATTTT
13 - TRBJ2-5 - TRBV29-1 CSVGAVGTETQYF TGCAGCGTTGGGGCGGTGGGGACAGAGACCCAGTACTTC
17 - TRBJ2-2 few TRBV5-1 CASSLGGTGSNTGELFF TGCGCCAGCAGCCTGGGGGGGACAGGCTCAAACACCGGGGAGCTGTTTTTT
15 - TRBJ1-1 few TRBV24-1 CATSDLATLITEAFF TGTGCCACCAGTGATTTGGCCACCTTAATAACTGAAGCTTTCTTT
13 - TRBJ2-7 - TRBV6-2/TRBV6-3 CASTLTESYEQYF TGTGCCAGCACCCTCACCGAATCCTACGAGCAGTACTTC
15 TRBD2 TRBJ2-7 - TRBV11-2 CASSPWTSETYEQYF TGTGCCAGCAGCCCTTGGACTAGCGAAACCTACGAGCAGTACTTC
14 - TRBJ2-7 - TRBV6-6 CASEGGLPSYEQYF TGTGCCAGCGAAGGGGGACTCCCATCCTACGAGCAGTACTTC
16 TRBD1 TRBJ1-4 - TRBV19 CASSRGDSPTNEKLFF TGTGCCAGTAGTCGGGGGGACAGTCCAACTAATGAAAAACTGTTTTTT
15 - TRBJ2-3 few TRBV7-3 CASSSIGGYTDTQYF TGTGCCAGCAGCTCTATCGGGGGTTACACAGATACGCAGTATTTT
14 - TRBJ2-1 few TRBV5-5 CASSREAAGVEQFF TGTGCCAGCAGCAGGGAGGCGGCAGGCGTTGAGCAGTTCTTC
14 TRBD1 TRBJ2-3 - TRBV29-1 CSVGGQGGTDTQYF TGCAGCGTTGGGGGACAGGGAGGAACAGATACGCAGTATTTT
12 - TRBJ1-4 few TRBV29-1 CSGWAGSEKLFF TGCAGCGGTTGGGCAGGGTCTGAAAAACTGTTTTTT
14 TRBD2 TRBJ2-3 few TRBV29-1 CSHSPGLDTDTQYF TGCAGTCATTCACCGGGACTAGACACAGATACGCAGTATTTT
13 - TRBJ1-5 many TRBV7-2 CASSLVGDQPQHF TGCGCCAGCAGCTTGGTTGGCGATCAGCCCCAGCATTTT
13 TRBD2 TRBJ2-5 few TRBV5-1 CASGLAGEETQYF TGCGCCAGCGGGTTAGCGGGAGAAGAGACCCAGTACTTC
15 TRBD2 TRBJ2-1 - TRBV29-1 CSISPGTSGRYEQFF TGCAGCATCTCACCAGGGACTAGCGGGAGGTATGAGCAGTTCTTC
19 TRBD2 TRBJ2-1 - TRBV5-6 CASSPTGGRALVSYNEQFF TGTGCCAGCAGCCCGACAGGCGGGAGGGCCCTCGTCTCCTACAATGAGCAGTTCTTC
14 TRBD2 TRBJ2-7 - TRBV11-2 CASQNGTSVYEQYF TGTGCCAGCCAGAACGGGACTAGCGTTTACGAGCAGTACTTC
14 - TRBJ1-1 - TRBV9 CASSPWASTEEAFF TGTGCCAGCAGCCCCTGGGCCAGTACAGAGGAAGCTTTCTTT
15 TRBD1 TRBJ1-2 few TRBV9 CASSPGGGTNYGYTF TGTGCCAGCAGCCCAGGGGGGGGGACAAACTATGGCTACACCTTC
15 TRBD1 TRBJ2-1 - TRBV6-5 CASSLLPGQGYEQFF TGTGCCAGCAGTTTACTTCCGGGACAGGGCTATGAGCAGTTCTTC
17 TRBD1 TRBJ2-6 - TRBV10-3 CAISELGQGTGANVQTF TGTGCCATCAGTGAGTTGGGACAGGGCACCGGGGCCAACGTCCAGACTTTC
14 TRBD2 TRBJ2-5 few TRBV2 CASSSRLARETQYF TGTGCCAGCAGTTCTAGACTAGCCCGAGAGACCCAGTACTTC
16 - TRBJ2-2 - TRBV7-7 CASSRDQTVVDGELFF TGTGCTAGCAGCCGGGACCAGACAGTGGTCGACGGGGAGCTGTTTTTT
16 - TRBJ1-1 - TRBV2 CASSEALRTLNTEAFF TGTGCCAGCAGTGAAGCGCTTCGGACGTTGAACACTGAAGCTTTCTTT
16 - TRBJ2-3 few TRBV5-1 CASSLVPILGTDTQYF TGCGCCAGCAGCTTGGTCCCTATTCTCGGCACAGATACGCAGTATTTT
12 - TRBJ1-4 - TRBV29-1 CSVTRSGGRLFF TGCAGCGTTACCCGGTCTGGTGGAAGGCTGTTTTTT
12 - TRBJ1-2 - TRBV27 CASSLSGSGYTF TGTGCCAGCAGTTTATCTGGTAGTGGCTACACCTTC
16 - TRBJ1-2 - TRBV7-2 CASNPSGDRANYGYTF TGTGCCAGCAACCCGTCCGGTGACAGAGCTAACTATGGCTACACCTTC
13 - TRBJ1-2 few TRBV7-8 CASSLFRAYGYTF TGTGCCAGCAGCTTATTCCGGGCCTATGGCTACACCTTC
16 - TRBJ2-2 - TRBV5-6 CASSLLQTTNTGELFF TGTGCCAGCAGCTTGTTACAGACCACGAACACCGGGGAGCTGTTTTTT
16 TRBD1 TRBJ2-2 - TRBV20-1 CSAREVGTGRTGELFF TGCAGTGCTAGAGAGGTTGGGACAGGGCGCACCGGGGAGCTGTTTTTT
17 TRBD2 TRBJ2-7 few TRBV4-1 CASSQESLAGSSYEQYF TGCGCCAGCAGCCAAGAAAGCCTAGCGGGGAGCTCCTACGAGCAGTACTTC
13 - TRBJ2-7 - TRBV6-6 CASILASSYEQYF TGTGCCAGCATCCTCGCCTCCTCCTACGAGCAGTACTTC